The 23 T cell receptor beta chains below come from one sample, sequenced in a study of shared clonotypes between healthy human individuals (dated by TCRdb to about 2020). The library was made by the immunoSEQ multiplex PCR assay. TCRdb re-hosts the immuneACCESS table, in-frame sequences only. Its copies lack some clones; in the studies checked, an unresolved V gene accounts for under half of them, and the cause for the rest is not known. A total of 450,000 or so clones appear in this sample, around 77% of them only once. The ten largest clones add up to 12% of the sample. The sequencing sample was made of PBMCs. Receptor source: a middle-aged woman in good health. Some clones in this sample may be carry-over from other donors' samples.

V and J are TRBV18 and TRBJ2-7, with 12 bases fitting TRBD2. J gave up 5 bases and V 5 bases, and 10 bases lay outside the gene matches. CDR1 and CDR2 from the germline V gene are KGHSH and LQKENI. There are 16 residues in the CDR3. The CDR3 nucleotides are TGTGCCAGCTCAAGACTTCTAGCGGGAGGGAGGGACGAGCAGTACTTC. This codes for CASSRLLAGGRDEQYF.

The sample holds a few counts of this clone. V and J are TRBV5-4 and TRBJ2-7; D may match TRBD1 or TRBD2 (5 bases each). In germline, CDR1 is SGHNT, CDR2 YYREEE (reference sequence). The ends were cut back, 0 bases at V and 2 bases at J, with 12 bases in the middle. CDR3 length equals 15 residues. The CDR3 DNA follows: TGTGCCAGCAGCTTGGACGGGACGGGGACCTACGAGCAGTACTTC. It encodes CASSLDGTGTYEQYF. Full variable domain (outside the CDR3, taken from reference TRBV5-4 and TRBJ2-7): ETGVTQSPTHLIKTRGQQVTLRCSSQSGHNTVSWYQQALGQGPQFIFQYYREEENGRGNFPPRFSGLQFPNYSSELNVNALELDDSALYLCASSLDGTGTYEQYFGPGTRLTVT.

The CDR3 sequence: CASSLGTGVKQFF. The DNA for the CDR3 is TGTGCCAGCAGCTTAGGGACAGGGGTAAAGCAGTTCTTC. This chain joins TRBV7-8 and TRBJ2-1, with 9 bases aligning to TRBD1. CDR1 is SGHVS, CDR2 FQNEAQ, per germline. The CDR3 has 13 amino acids. Unmatched junction bases numbered 3, after V lost 1 base and J lost 11 bases.

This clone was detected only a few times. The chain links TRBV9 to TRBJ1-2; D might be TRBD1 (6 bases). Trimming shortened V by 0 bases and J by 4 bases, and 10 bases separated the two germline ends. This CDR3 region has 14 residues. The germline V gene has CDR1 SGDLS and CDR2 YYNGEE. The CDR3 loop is CASSVDRAAYGYTF. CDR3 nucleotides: TGTGCCAGCAGCGTAGACAGGGCGGCCTATGGCTACACCTTC. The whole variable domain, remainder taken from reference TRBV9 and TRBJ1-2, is DSGVTQTPKHLITATGQRVTLRCSPRSGDLSVYWYQQSLDQGLQFLIQYYNGEERAKGNILERFSAQQFPDLHSELNLSSLELGDSALYFCASSVDRAAYGYTFGSGTRLTVV.

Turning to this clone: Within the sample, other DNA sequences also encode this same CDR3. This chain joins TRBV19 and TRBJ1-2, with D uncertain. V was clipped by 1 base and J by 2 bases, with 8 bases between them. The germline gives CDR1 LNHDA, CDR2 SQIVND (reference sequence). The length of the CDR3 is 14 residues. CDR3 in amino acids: CASSIGGENYGYTF. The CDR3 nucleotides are TGTGCCAGTAGTATAGGTGGGGAGAACTATGGCTACACCTTC.

The CDR3 sequence is CASSLSQARVYEQYF. The DNA for the CDR3 is TGTGCCAGCAGTTTGAGTCAAGCCAGGGTCTACGAGCAGTACTTC. V and J are TRBV27 and TRBJ2-7; tentative D call: TRBD1 (5 bases). The germline gives CDR1 MNHEY, CDR2 SMNVEV (reference sequence). This CDR3 contains 15 residues. Trimming left V 3 bases short and J 3 bases short, with 15 bases between.

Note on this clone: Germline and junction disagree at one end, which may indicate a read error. CDR3 sequence: CASSLGVGGAGETQYF. The CDR3 DNA follows: TGTGCTAGCAGCTTAGGTGTTGGGGGTGCTGGAGAGACCCAGTACTTC. The gene calls are TRBV7-7 and TRBJ2-5; D may be TRBD1 or TRBD2 (5 bases each). CDR1 and CDR2 (germline): SSHAT, FNYEAQ (reference sequence). CDR3 length: 16 residues.

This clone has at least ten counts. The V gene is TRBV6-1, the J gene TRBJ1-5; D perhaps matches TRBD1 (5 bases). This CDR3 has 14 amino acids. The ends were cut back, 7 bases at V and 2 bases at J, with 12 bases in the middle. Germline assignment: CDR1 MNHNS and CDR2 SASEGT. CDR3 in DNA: TGTGCCAGCAACCTATGGGGGGGCAATCAGCCCCAGCATTTT. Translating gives CASNLWGGNQPQHF.

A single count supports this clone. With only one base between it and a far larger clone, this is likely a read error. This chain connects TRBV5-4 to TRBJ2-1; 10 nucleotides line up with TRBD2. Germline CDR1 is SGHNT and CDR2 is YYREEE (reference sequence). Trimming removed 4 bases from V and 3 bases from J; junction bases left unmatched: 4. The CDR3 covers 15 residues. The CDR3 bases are TGTGCCAGCAGCCCCGGGACTAGCGACTACAATGAGCAGTTCTTC. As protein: CASSPGTSDYNEQFF.

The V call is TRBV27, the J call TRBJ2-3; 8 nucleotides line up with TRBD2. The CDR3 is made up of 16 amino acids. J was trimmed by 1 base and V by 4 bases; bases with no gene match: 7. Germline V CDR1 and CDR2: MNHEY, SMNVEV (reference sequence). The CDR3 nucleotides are TGTGCCAGCAGTTCAATAGCGGGATCGGGCACAGATACGCAGTATTTT. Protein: CASSSIAGSGTDTQYF.

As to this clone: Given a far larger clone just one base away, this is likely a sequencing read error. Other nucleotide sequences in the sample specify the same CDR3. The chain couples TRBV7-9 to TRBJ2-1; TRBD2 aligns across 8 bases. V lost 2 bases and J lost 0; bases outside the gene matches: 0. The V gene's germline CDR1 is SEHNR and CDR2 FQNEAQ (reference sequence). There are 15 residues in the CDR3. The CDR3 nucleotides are TGTGCCAGCAGCTTAAGCGGGAGCTCCTACAATGAGCAGTTCTTC. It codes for CASSLSGSSYNEQFF. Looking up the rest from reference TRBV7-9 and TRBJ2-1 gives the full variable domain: DTGVSQNPRHKITKRGQNVTFRCDPISEHNRLYWYRQTLGQGPEFLTYFQNEAQLEKSRLLSDRFSAERPKGSFSTLEIQRTEQGDSAMYLCASSLSGSSYNEQFFGPGTRLTVL.

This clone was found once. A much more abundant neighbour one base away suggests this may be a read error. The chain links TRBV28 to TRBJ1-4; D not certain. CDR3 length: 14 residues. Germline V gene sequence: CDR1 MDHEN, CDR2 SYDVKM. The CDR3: CARRRIATNEKLFF. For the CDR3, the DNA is TGTGCCCGCAGACGAATCGCAACTAATGAAAAACTGTTTTTT.

CDR3: CASSLASGTTGELFF. The CDR3, as DNA: TGCGCCAGCAGCTTGGCCAGCGGGACCACCGGGGAGCTGTTTTTT. The rearrangement joins TRBV5-1 to TRBJ2-2, with 7 bases aligning to TRBD2. This CDR3 is built from 15 residues. CDR1 is SGHRS and CDR2 is YFSETQ in the germline V gene. With V trimmed by 0 bases and J by 4 bases, 3 bases remained unmatched.

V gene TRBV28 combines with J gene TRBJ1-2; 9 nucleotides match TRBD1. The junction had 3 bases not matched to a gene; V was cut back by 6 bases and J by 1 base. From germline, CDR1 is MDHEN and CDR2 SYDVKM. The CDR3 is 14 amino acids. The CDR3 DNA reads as TGTGCCAGCAGCCCGGGACAGGGTAACTATGGCTACACCTTC. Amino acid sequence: CASSPGQGNYGYTF.

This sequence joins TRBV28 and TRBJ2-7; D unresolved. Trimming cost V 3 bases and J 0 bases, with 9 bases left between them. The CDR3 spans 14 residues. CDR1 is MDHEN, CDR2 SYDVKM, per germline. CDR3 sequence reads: CASSFPTVSYEQYF. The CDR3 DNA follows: TGTGCCAGCAGTTTTCCCACGGTCTCCTACGAGCAGTACTTC.

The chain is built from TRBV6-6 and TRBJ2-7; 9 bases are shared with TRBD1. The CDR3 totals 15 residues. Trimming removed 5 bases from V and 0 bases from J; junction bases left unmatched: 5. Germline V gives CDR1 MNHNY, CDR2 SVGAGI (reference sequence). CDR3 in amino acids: CASSEKTGGSYEQYF. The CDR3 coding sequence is TGTGCCAGCAGTGAGAAGACAGGGGGCTCCTACGAGCAGTACTTC.

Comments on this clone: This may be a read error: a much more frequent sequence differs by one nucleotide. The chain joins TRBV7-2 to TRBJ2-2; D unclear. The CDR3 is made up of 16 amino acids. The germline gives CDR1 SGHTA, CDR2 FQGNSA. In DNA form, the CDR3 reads TGTGCCGGCAGCTTATTTCTAGTAACTACCACCGGGGAGCTGTTTTTT. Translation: CAGSLFLVTTTGELFF. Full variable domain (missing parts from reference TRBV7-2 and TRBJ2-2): GAGVSQSPSNKVTEKGKDVELRCDPISGHTALYWYRQSLGQGLEFLIYFQGNSAPDKSGLPSDRFSAERTGGSVSTLTIQRTQQEDSAVYLCAGSLFLVTTTGELFFGEGSRLTVL.

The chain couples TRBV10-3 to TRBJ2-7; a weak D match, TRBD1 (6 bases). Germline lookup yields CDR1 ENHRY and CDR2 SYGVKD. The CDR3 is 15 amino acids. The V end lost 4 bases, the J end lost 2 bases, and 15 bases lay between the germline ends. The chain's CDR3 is CAISGGVTGPYEQYF. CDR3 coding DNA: TGTGCCATCAGTGGTGGGGTGACAGGTCCCTACGAGCAGTACTTC.

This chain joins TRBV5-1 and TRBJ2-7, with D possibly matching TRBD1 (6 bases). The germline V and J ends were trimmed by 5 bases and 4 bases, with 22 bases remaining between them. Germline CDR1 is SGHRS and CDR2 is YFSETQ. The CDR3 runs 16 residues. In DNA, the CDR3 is TGCGCCAGCAGATTAAACAGGGACCCCAATCGATACGAGCAGTACTTC. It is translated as CASRLNRDPNRYEQYF.

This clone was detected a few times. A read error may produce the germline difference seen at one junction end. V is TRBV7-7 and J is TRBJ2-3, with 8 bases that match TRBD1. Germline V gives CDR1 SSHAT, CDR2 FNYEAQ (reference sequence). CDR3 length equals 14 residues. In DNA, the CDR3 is TGTGCTAGCAGCCCGCAGGGGGCCGGAGATACGCAGTATTTT. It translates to CASSPQGAGDTQYF. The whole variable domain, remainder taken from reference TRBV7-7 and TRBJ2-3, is GAGVSQSPRYKVTKRGQDVTLRCDPISSHATLYWYQQALGQGPEFLTYFNYEAQPDKSGLPSDRFSAERPEGSISTLTIQRTEQRDSAMYRCASSPQGAGDTQYFGPGTRLTVL.

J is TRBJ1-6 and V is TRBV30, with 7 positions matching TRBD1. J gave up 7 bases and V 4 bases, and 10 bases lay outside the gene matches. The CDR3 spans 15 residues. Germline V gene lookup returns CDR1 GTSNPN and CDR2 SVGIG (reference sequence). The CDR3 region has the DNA TGTGCCTGGACCCAACCGGACAGGCCCAATTCACCCCTCCACTTT. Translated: CAWTQPDRPNSPLHF.

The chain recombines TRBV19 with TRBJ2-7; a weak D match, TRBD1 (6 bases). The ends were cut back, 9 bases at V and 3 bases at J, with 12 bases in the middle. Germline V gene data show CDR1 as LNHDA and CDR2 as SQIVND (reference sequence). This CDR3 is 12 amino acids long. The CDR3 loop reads CASEGQNYEQYF. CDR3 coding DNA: TGTGCCAGCGAAGGACAGAACTACGAGCAGTACTTC.

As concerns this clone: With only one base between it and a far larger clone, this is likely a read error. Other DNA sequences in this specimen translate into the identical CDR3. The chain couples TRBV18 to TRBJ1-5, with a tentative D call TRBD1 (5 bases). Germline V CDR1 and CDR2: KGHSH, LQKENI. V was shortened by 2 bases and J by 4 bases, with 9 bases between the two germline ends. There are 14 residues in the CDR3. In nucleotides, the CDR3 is TGTGCCAGCTCACCAGCGGGGGGGAATCAGCCCCAGCATTTT. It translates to CASSPAGGNQPQHF.